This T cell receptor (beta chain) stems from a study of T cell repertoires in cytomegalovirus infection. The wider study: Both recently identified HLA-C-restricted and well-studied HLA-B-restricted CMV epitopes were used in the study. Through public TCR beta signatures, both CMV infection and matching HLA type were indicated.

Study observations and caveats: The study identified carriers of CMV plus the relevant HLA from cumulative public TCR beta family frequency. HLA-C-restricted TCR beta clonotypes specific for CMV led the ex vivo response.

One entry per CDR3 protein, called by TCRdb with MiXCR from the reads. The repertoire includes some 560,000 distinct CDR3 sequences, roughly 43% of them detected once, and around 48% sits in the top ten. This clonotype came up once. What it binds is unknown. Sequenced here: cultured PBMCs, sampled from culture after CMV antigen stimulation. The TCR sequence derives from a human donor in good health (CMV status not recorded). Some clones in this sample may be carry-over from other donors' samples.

CDR3 loop: CASSEAPLPPLHF. Here the CDR3 DNA reads TGTGCCAGCAGTGAAGCGCCGCTCCCACCCCTCCACTTT. The genes are TRBV6-1 and TRBJ1-6; D ambiguous. The CDR3 is made up of 13 amino acids. Germline V gene sequence: CDR1 MNHNS, CDR2 SASEGT. V lost 0 bases, J lost 11 bases, and 8 bases lay in between.